The entry that follows covers one T cell receptor beta chain sequence. The data were obtained in a study of blood T cell repertoires in COVID-19. There are 16 residues in the CDR3. Germline V lookup: CDR1 MNHNY, CDR2 SVGAGI (reference sequence). V shed 6 bases and J 0 bases; nucleotides not matched to a gene: 6. In the source study's methods: Estimates of nucleated cell counts were drawn from the amplification of reference gene primers. Repertoires were generated with immunoSEQ multiplex PCR, while TCRdb's copy carries only in-frame clones and drops some. For V, J and clone size, that table is used; D and trimming come from the DNA. The data hold 250,000 to 350,000 clones, with less than 85% observed a single time. Enrollment of patients from Seattle took place during active infection, with longitudinal follow-up.

This clonotype was obtained from a human donor with COVID-19, enrolled during active disease. The donor label of this sample is uncertain. This chain connects TRBV6-6 to TRBJ2-5; TRBD1 aligns across 11 bases. The specimen was peripheral blood. The CDR3 bases are TGTGCCAGCAGCACAGGGACAGGGGGTTACCAAGAGACCCAGTACTTC. Its translation is CASSTGTGGYQETQYF.